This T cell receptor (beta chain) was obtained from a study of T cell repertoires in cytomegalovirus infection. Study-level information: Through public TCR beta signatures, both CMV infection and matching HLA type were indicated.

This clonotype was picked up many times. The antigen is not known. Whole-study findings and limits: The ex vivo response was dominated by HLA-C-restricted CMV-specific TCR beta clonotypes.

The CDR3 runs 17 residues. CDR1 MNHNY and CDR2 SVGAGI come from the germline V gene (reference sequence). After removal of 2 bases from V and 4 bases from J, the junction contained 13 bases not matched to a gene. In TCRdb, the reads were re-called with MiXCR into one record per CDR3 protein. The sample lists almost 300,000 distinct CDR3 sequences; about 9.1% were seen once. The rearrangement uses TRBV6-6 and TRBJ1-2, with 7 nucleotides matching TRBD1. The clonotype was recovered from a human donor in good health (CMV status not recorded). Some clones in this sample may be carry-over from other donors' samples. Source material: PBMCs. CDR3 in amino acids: CASSYRPGQARLYGYTF. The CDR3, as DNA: TGTGCCAGCAGTTACCGTCCCGGACAGGCCCGACTCTATGGCTACACCTTC.